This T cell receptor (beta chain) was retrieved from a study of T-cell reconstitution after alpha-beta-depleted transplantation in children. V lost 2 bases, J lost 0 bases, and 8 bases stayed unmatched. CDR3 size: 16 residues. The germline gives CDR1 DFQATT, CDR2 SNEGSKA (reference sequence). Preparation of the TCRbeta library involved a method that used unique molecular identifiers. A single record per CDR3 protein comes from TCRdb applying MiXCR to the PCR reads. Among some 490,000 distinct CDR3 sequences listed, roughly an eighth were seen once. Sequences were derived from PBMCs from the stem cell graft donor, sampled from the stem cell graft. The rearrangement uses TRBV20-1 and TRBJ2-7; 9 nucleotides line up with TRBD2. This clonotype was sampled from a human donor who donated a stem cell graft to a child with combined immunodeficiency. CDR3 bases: TGCAGTGCTAGACCTCTGAGGCGGGGGGGCTCCTACGAGCAGTACTTC. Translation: CSARPLRRGGSYEQYF.